This is a list of T cell receptor beta chains from one sample in a study of blood T cell repertoires in COVID-19. Repertoires were generated with immunoSEQ multiplex PCR, while TCRdb's copy carries only in-frame clones and drops some. The data contain about 250,000 clones, 88% of them seen just once; the ten biggest clones take up 2.5% to 3%. Sequencing was carried out using PBMCs or T cells enriched from blood (not recorded which). These receptors came from a woman aged 45 to 65 who had recovered from COVID-19. The CDR3 runs from the conserved cysteine through the conserved F or W. A D gene is named only where the DNA matches it firmly. Expanded clones are given a class, and other clones once, few, many or no size at all.

>NA|TRBV28|TRBD1|TRBJ1-1
CASSLGGQGEGFF
TGTGCCAGCAGTCTGGGCGGGCAGGGGGAAGGTTTCTTT
>few|TRBV7-9|TRBD1|TRBJ2-1
CASSLTGVPYNEQFF
TGTGCCAGCAGCTTGACAGGGGTCCCCTACAATGAGCAGTTCTTC
>NA|TRBV6-6|TRBD1|TRBJ1-4
CASSRQGTTNEKLFF
TGTGCCAGCAGCAGACAGGGGACAACTAATGAAAAACTGTTTTTT
>NA|TRBV6-1|NA|TRBJ2-1
CASSEVGSSSRFF
TGTGCCAGCAGTGAAGTTGGGTCTAGCTCACGGTTCTTC
>NA|TRBV18|NA|TRBJ1-2
CASSPSRDTTSYGYTF
TGTGCCAGCTCACCATCGAGGGACACAACTTCCTATGGCTACACCTTC
>once|TRBV5-1|TRBD1|TRBJ1-2
CASSLEGQSNYGYTF
TGCGCCAGCAGCTTGGAGGGACAGTCCAACTATGGCTACACCTTC
>NA|TRBV6-2/TRBV6-3|TRBD1|TRBJ1-5
CASSTGQVPNQPQHF
TGTGCCAGCAGTACTGGACAGGTCCCAAATCAGCCCCAGCATTTT
>NA|TRBV19|TRBD2|TRBJ2-7
CASRLAGGYEQYF
TGTGCCAGTAGACTAGCGGGAGGGTACGAGCAGTACTTC
>NA|TRBV28|NA|TRBJ1-4
CASSLSGTAGEKLFF
TGTGCCAGCAGTCTCTCCGGGACCGCGGGGGAAAAACTGTTTTTT
>few|TRBV11-2|TRBD1|TRBJ1-2
CASGNRGQGYTF
TGTGCCAGCGGGAACAGGGGGCAAGGCTACACCTTC
>NA|TRBV5-1|NA|TRBJ1-3
CASSDPQGRVNTIYF
TGCGCCAGCAGCGACCCTCAGGGGAGGGTAAACACCATATATTTT
>NA|TRBV18|NA|TRBJ2-7
CASSPSIEPREQYF
TGTGCCAGCTCACCCTCGATCGAGCCTCGCGAGCAGTACTTC
>NA|TRBV5-4|NA|TRBJ1-1
CASRRDWERTEAFF
TGTGCCAGCAGGAGGGACTGGGAGAGGACTGAAGCTTTCTTT
>NA|TRBV24-1|NA|TRBJ1-1
CATSDSRRAPEAFF
TGTGCCACCAGTGATTCCCGGAGGGCCCCTGAAGCTTTCTTT
>NA|TRBV23-1|TRBD1|TRBJ1-6
CASSRLGQGKMPFVPLHF
TGCGCCAGCAGTCGACTTGGACAGGGGAAGATGCCCTTCGTACCCCTCCACTTT
>NA|TRBV28|TRBD2|TRBJ2-7
CASRSGELAGAYEQYF
TGTGCCAGCAGATCCGGCGAGCTAGCGGGGGCCTACGAGCAGTACTTC
>NA|TRBV5-1|TRBD1|TRBJ1-2
CASSSQGQGSGYTF
TGCGCCAGCAGCTCGCAAGGACAGGGGAGTGGCTACACCTTC
>NA|TRBV7-2|TRBD2|TRBJ2-1
CASRSKPGGSYNEQFF
TGTGCCAGCAGATCTAAACCGGGGGGCTCCTACAATGAGCAGTTCTTC
>NA|TRBV7-2|NA|TRBJ2-3
CASSLLADTQYF
TGTGCCAGCAGCCTGTTAGCAGATACGCAGTATTTT
>NA|TRBV25-1|TRBD1|TRBJ1-2
CASSEVSGTGFGYTF
TGTGCCAGCAGTGAGGTTTCGGGGACAGGGTTTGGCTACACCTTC
>once|TRBV3-1/TRBV3-2|TRBD2|TRBJ2-7
CASSQIRTSGYEQYF
TGTGCCAGCAGCCAGATTCGGACTAGCGGCTACGAGCAGTACTTC
>few|TRBV7-8|NA|TRBJ1-4
CASRARGQNNEKLFF
TGTGCCAGCAGGGCTAGAGGACAGAATAATGAAAAACTGTTTTTT
>NA|TRBV28|NA|TRBJ1-2
CASRKSQGSNNTF
TGTGCCAGCAGGAAATCACAGGGTTCAAATAACACCTTC
>NA|TRBV7-2|TRBD2|TRBJ2-1
CASTAGGGYNEQFF
TGTGCCAGCACCGCGGGAGGAGGATACAATGAGCAGTTCTTC
>NA|TRBV6-5|NA|TRBJ1-3
CASWGGPGNTIYF
TGTGCCAGCTGGGGGGGGCCCGGAAACACCATATATTTT
>few|TRBV5-4|NA|TRBJ2-7
CASSLAGRQQYF
TGTGCCAGCAGCTTGGCTGGGAGACAGCAGTACTTC
>NA|TRBV28|NA|TRBJ2-7
CASRGPLGSSYEQYF
TGTGCCAGCAGGGGGCCTTTGGGTAGCTCCTACGAGCAGTACTTC
>NA|TRBV2|NA|TRBJ1-2
CASTAEQLYGYTF
TGTGCCAGCACAGCGGAACAACTCTATGGCTACACCTTC
>NA|TRBV5-6|TRBD2|TRBJ2-1
CASSPFWAGESNEQFF
TGTGCCAGCAGCCCGTTCTGGGCGGGAGAGTCGAATGAGCAGTTCTTC
>NA|TRBV25-1|NA|TRBJ2-1
CASSVQGPSSYNEQFF
TGTGCCAGCAGTGTGCAGGGCCCGAGCTCCTACAATGAGCAGTTCTTC
>NA|TRBV27|TRBD2|TRBJ2-3
CASSSKTSGWEITQYF
TGTGCCAGCAGTTCTAAGACTAGCGGGTGGGAAATTACGCAGTATTTT
>NA|TRBV9|NA|TRBJ2-1
CASSAGLLENNEQFF
TGTGCCAGCAGCGCAGGACTGTTGGAAAACAATGAGCAGTTCTTC
>few|TRBV5-6|TRBD2|TRBJ2-1
CASSWRRLAGDSHNEQFF
TGTGCCAGCAGCTGGCGACGACTAGCGGGAGACAGCCACAATGAGCAGTTCTTC
>NA|TRBV27|NA|TRBJ1-1
CASSTSGEVLTEAFF
TGTGCCAGCAGTACCTCGGGGGAGGTTCTCACTGAAGCTTTCTTT
>once|TRBV7-9|TRBD1|TRBJ2-7
CASSLEGTGLFEQYF
TGTGCCAGCAGCTTAGAAGGGACAGGGCTCTTCGAGCAGTACTTC
>NA|TRBV5-5|TRBD1|TRBJ1-6
CASSLGQGDSPLHF
TGTGCCAGCAGCTTGGGCCAGGGGGATTCACCCCTCCACTTT
>NA|TRBV27|NA|TRBJ2-7
CASSAGVEQYF
TGTGCCAGCAGTGCAGGGGTCGAGCAGTACTTC
>NA|TRBV10-3|TRBD2|TRBJ2-1
CAISVSLAGSRNEQFF
TGTGCCATCAGTGTCAGTTTAGCGGGTTCTAGGAATGAGCAGTTCTTC
>once|TRBV10-3|TRBD1|TRBJ2-5
CASGTDQETQYF
TGTGCCTCCGGGACAGACCAAGAGACCCAGTACTTC
>NA|TRBV6-4|NA|TRBJ1-1
CASSDEAGTEAFF
TGTGCCAGCAGTGACGAGGCTGGGACTGAAGCTTTCTTT
>NA|TRBV28|NA|TRBJ1-2
CASTPTVSGYTF
TGTGCCAGCACCCCGACAGTCTCTGGCTACACCTTC
>NA|TRBV7-3|TRBD2|TRBJ2-2
CASSPLAGPTGELFF
TGTGCCAGCAGCCCGTTAGCGGGCCCCACCGGGGAGCTGTTTTTT